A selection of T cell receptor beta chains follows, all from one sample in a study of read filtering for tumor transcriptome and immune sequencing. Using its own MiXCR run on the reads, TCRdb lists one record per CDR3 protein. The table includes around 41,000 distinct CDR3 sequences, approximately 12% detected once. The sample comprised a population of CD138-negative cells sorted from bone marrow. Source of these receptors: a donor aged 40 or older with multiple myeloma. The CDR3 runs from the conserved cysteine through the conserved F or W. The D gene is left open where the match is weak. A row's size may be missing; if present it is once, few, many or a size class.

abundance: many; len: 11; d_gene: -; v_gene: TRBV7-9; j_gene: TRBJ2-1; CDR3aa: CASSLRGEQFF; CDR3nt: TGTGCCAGCAGCTTGCGTGGAGAGCAGTTCTTC
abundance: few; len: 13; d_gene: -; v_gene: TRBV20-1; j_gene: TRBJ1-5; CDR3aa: CSATPDRDQPQHF; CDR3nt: TGCAGTGCAACTCCGGACCGTGATCAGCCCCAGCATTTT
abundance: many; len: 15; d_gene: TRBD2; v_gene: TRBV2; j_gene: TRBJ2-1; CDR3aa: CASSGWTSGGYEQFF; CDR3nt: TGTGCCAGCAGTGGGTGGACTAGCGGGGGGTATGAGCAGTTCTTC
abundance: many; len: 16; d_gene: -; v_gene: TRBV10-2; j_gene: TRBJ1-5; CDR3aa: CASSESGSLSNQPQHF; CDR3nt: TGCGCCAGCAGTGAGTCTGGCAGCTTAAGCAATCAGCCCCAGCATTTT
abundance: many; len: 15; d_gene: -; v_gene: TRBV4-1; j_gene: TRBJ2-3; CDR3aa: CASSQGGGRVDTQYF; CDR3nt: TGCGCCAGCAGCCAAGGGGGGGGCCGAGTAGATACGCAGTATTTT
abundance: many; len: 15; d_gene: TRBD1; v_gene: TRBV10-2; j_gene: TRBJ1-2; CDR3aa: CASRRGQGIDYGYTF; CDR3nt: TGCGCCAGCAGGAGAGGACAGGGGATAGACTATGGCTACACCTTC
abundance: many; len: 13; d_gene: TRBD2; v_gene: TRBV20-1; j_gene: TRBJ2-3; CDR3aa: CSANIGGTDTQYF; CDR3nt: TGCAGTGCTAATATCGGGGGGACAGATACGCAGTATTTT
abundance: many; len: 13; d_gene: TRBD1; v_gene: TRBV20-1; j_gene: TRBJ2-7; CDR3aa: CSASLGTGLEQYF; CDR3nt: TGCAGTGCTAGCCTCGGGACAGGGCTCGAGCAGTACTTC
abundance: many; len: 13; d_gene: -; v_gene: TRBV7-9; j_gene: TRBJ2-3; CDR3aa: CASSFPASDTQYF; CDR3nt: TGTGCCAGCAGCTTCCCGGCGTCAGATACGCAGTATTTT
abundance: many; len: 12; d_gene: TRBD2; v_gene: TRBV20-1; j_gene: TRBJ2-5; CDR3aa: CSASGGSETQYF; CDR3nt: TGCAGTGCTAGCGGGGGGTCAGAGACCCAGTACTTC
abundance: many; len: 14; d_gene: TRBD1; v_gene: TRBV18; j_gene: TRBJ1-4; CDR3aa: CASSYTGADEKLFF; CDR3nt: TGTGCCAGCTCGTATACAGGGGCGGATGAAAAACTGTTTTTT
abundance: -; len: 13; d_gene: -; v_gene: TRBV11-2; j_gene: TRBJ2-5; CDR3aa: CAGSLGRTKTQYF; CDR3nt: TGTGCCGGCAGCTTGGGCCGAACAAAGACCCAGTACTTC
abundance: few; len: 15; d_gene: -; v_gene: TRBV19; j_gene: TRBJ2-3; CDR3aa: CASSAPESRTDTQYF; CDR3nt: TGTGCCAGTAGTGCCCCGGAGAGCCGCACAGATACGCAGTATTTT
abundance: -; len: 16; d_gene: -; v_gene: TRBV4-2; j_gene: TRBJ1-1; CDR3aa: CASSQESAFLNTEAFF; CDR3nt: TGTGCCAGCAGCCAAGAATCGGCCTTTCTTAACACTGAAGCTTTCTTT
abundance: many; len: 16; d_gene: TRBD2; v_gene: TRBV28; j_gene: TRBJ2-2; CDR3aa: CASSLSGGGHTGELFF; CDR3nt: TGTGCCAGCAGTCTTAGCGGGGGAGGGCACACCGGGGAGCTGTTTTTT
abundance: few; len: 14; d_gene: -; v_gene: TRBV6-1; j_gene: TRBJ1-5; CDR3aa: CASSEAPGTQPQHF; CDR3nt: TGTGCCAGCAGTGAAGCACCCGGGACTCAGCCCCAGCATTTT
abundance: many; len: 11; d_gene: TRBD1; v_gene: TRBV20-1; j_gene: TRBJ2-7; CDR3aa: CSAWDSYEQYF; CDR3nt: TGCAGTGCTTGGGACAGCTACGAGCAGTACTTC
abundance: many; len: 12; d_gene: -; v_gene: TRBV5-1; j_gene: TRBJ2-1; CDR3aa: CASSYPANEQFF; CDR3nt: TGCGCCAGCAGCTACCCAGCCAATGAGCAGTTCTTC